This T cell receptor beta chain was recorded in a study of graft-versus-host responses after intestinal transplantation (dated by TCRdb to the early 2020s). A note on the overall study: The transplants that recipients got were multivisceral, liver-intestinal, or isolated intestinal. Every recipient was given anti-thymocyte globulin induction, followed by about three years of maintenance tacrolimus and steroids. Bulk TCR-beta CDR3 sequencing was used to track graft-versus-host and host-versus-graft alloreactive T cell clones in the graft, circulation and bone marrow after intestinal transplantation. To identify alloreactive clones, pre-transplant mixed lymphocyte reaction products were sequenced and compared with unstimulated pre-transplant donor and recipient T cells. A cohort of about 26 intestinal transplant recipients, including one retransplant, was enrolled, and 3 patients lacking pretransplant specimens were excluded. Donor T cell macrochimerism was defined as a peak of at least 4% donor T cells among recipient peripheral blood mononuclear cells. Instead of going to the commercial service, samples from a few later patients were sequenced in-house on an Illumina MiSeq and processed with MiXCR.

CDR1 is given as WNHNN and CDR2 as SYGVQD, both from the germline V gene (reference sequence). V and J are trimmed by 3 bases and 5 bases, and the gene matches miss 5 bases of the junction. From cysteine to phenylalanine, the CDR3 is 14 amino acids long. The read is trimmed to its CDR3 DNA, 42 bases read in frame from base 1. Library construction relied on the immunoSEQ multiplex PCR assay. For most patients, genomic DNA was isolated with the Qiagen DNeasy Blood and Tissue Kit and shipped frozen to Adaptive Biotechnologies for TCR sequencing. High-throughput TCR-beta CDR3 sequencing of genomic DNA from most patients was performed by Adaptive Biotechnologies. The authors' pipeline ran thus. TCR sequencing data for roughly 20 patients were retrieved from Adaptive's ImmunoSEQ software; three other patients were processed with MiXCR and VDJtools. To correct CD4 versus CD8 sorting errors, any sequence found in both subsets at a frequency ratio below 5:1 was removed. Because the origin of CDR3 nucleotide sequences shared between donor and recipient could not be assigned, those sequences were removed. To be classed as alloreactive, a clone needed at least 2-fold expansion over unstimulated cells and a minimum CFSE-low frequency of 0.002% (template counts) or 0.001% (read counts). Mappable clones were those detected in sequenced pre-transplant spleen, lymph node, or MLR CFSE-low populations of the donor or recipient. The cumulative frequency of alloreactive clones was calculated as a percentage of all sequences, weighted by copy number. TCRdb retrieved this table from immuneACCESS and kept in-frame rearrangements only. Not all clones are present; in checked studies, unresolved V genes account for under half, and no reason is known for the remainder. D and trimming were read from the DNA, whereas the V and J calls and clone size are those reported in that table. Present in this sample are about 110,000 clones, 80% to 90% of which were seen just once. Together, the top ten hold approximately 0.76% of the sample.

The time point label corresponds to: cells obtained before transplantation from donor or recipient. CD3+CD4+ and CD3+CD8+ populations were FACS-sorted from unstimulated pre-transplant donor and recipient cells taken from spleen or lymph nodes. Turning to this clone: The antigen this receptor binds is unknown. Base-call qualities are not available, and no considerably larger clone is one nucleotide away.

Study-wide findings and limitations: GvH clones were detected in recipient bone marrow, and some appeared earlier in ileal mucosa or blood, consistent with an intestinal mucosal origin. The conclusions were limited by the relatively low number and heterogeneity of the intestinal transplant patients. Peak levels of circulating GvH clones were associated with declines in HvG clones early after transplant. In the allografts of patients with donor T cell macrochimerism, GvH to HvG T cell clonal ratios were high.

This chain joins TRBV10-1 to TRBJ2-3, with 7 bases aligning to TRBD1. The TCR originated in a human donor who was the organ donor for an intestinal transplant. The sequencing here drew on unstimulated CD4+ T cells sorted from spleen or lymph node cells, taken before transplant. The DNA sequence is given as TGCGCCAGCAGTGATCTTCCAGGGGGAGATACGCAGTATTTT. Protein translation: CASSDLPGGDTQYF.